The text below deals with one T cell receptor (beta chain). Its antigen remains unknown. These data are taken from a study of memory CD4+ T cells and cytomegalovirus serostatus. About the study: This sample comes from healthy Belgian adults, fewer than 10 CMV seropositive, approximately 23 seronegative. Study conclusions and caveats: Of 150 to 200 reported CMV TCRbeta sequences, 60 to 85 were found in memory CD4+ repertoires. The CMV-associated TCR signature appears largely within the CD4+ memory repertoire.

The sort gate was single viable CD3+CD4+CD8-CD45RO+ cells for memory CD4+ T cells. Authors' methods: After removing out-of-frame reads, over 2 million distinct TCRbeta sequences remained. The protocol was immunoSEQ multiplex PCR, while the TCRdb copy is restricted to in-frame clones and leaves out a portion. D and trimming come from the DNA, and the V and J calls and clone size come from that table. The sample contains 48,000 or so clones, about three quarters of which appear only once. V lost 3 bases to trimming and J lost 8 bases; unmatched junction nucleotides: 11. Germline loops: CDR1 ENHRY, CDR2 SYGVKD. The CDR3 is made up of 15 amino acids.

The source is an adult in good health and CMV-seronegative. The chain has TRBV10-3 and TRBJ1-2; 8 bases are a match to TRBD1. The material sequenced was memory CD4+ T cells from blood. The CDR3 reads CAISDPGQATQGYTF. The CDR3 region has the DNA TGTGCCATCAGTGATCCGGGACAGGCGACGCAGGGCTACACCTTC.